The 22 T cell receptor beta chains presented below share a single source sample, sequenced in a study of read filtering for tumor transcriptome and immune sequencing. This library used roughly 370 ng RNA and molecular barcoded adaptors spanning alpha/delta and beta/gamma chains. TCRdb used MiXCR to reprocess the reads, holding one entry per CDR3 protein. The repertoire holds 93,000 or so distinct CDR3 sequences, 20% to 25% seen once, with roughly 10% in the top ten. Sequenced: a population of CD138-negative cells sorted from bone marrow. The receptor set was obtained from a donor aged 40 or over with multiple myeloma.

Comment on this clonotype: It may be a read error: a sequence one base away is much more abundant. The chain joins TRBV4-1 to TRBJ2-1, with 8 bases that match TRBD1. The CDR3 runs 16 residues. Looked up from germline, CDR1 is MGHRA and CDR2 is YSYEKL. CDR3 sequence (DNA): TGCGCCGGCAGCCAAACCCCTCAGGGGGCAAGGGATGAGCAGTTCTTC. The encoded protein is CAGSQTPQGARDEQFF.

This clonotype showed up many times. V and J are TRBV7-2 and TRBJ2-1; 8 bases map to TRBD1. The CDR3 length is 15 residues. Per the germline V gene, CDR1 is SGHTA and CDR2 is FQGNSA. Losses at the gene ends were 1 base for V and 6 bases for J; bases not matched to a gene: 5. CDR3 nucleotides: TGTGCCAGCAGCTTAGGGGGGACAGGAGTCAATGAGCAGTTCTTC. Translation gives CASSLGGTGVNEQFF. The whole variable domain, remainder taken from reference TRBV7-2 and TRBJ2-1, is GAGVSQSPSNKVTEKGKDVELRCDPISGHTALYWYRQSLGQGLEFLIYFQGNSAPDKSGLPSDRFSAERTGGSVSTLTIQRTQQEDSAVYLCASSLGGTGVNEQFFGPGTRLTVL.

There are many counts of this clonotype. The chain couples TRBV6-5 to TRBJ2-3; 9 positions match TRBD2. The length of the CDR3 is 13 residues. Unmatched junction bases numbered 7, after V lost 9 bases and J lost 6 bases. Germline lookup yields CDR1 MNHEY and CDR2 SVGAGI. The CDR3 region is CASRSGGPDTQYF. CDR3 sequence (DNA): TGTGCCAGTCGGAGCGGGGGGCCCGATACGCAGTATTTT.

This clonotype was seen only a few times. The DNA for the CDR3 is TGTGCCAGCAGTGAACCCAGAGCTAACTATGGCTACACCTTC. Its translation is CASSEPRANYGYTF. This chain connects TRBV2 to TRBJ1-2; D not certain. This CDR3 is built from 14 residues. Trimming took off 2 bases at V and 0 bases at J, with 7 bases between the two ends. CDR1 and CDR2 (germline): SNHLY, FYNNEI.

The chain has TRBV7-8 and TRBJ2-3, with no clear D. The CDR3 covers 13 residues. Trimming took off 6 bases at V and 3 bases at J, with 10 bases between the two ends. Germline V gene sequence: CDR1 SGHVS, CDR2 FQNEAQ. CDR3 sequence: CASRAAGTDTQYF. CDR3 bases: TGTGCCAGCAGGGCAGCTGGGACAGATACGCAGTATTTT.

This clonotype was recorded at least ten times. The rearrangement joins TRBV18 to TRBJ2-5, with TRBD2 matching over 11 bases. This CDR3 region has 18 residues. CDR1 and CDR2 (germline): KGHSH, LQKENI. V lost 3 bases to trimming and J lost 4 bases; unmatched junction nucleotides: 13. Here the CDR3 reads CASSPQRPTSGGGETQYF. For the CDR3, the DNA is TGTGCCAGCTCACCGCAACGACCTACTAGCGGGGGAGGAGAGACCCAGTACTTC.

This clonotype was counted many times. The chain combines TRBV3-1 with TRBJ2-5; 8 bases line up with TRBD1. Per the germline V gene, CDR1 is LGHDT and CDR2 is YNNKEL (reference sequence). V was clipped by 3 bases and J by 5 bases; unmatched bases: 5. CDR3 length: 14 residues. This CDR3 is CASSQQGADETQYF. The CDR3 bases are TGTGCCAGCAGCCAGCAGGGGGCGGATGAGACCCAGTACTTC.

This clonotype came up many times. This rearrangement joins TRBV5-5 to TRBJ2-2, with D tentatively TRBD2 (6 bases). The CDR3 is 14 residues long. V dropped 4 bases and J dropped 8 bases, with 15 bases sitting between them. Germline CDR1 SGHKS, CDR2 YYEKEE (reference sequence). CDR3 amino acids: CASSPGLVMGELFF. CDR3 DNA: TGTGCCAGCAGCCCGGGACTGGTCATGGGGGAGCTGTTTTTT.

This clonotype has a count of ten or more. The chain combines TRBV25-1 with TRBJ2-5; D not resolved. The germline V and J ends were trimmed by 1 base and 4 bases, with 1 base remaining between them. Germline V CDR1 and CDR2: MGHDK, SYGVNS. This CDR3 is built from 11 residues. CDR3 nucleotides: TGTGCCAGCAGTGAATTAGAGACCCAGTACTTC. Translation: CASSELETQYF.

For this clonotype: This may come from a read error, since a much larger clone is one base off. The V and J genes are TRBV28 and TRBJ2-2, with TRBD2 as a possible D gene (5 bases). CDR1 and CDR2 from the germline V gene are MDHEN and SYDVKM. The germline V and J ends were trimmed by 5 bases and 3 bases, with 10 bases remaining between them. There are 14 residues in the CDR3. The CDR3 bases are TGTGCCAGCAGTGCCCTGCGGGACACCGGGGAGCTGTTTTTT. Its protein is CASSALRDTGELFF. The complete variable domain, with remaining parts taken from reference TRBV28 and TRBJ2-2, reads DVKVTQSSRYLVKRTGEKVFLECVQDMDHENMFWYRQDPGLGLRLIYFSYDVKMKEKGDIPEGYSVSREKKERFSLILESASTNQTSMYLCASSALRDTGELFFGEGSRLTVL.

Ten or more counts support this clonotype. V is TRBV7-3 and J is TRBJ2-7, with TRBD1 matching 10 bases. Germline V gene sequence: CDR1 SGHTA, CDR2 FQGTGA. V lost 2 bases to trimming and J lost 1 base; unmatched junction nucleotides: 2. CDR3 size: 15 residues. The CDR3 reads CASSLGQGVSYEQYF. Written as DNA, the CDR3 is TGTGCCAGCAGCTTAGGACAGGGGGTATCCTACGAGCAGTACTTC.

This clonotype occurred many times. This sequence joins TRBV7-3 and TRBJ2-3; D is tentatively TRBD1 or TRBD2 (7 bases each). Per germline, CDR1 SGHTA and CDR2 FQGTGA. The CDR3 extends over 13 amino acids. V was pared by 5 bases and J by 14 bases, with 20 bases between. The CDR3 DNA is TGTGCCAGCAGCCCCCCTCAGGGGGGGGCGCGGTATTTT. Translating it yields CASSPPQGGARYF.

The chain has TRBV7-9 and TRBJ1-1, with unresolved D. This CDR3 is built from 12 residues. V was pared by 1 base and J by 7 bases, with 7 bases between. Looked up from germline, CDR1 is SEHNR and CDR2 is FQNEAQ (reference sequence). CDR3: CASSLVSLEAFF. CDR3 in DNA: TGTGCCAGCAGCTTAGTGTCCCTTGAAGCTTTCTTT.

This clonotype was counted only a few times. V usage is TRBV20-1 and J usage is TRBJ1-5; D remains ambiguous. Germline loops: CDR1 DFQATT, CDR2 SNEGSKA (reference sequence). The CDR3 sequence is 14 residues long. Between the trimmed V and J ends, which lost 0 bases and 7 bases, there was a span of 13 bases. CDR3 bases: TGCAGTGCTAGAGAAGGAGGGAAAGGACAGCCCCAGCATTTT. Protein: CSAREGGKGQPQHF.

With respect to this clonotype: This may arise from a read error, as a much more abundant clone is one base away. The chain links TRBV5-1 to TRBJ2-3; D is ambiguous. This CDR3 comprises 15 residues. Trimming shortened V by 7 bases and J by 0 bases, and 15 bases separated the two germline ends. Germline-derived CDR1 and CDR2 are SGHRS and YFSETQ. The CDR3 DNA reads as TGCGCCAGCCAAAGAACAACGGCTAGCACAGATACGCAGTATTTT. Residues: CASQRTTASTDTQYF.

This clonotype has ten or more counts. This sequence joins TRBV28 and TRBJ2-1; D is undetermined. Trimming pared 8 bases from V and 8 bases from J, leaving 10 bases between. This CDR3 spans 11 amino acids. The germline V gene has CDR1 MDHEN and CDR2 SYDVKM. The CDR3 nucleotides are TGTGCCAGCGAATCTAATCATGAGCAGTTCTTC. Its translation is CASESNHEQFF.

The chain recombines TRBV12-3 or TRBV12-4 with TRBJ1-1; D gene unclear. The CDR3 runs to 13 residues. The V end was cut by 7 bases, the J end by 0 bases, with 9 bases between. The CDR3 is CASTKQLNTEAFF. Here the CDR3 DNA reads TGTGCCAGCACTAAACAGCTGAACACTGAAGCTTTCTTT.

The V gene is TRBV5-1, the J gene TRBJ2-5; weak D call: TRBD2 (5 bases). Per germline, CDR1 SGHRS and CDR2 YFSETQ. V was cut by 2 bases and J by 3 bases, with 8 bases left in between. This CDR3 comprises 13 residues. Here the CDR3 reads CASSLDGEETQYF. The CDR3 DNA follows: TGCGCCAGCAGCTTAGACGGGGAAGAGACCCAGTACTTC.

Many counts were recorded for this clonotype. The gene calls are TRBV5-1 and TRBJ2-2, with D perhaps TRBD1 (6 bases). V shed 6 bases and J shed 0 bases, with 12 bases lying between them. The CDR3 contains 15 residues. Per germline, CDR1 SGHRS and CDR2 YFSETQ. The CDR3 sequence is CASKTGHTNTGELFF. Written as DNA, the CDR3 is TGCGCCAGCAAAACGGGACACACGAACACCGGGGAGCTGTTTTTT.

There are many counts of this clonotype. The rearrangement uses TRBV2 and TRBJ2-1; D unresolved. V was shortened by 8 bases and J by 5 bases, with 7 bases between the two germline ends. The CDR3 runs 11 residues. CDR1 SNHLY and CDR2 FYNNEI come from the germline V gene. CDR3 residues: CASLAHNEQFF. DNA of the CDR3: TGTGCCAGCCTTGCCCACAATGAGCAGTTCTTC.

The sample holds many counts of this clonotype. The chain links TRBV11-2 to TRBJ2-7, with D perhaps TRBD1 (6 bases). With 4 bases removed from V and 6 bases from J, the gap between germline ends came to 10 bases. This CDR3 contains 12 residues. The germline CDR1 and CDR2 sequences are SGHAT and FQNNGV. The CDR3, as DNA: TGTGCCAGCAGCTCCCGCAGGGGCGAGCAGTACTTC. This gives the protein CASSSRRGEQYF.

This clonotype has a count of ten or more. This CDR3 reads CASSQDVGLSYEQYF. CDR3 DNA: TGTGCCAGCAGCCAAGATGTGGGTCTCTCCTACGAGCAGTACTTC. The V call is TRBV14, the J call TRBJ2-7; D gene unclear. The V end was cut by 0 bases, the J end by 0 bases, with 9 bases between. Germline V CDR1 and CDR2: SGHDN, FVKESK. CDR3 length: 15 residues.